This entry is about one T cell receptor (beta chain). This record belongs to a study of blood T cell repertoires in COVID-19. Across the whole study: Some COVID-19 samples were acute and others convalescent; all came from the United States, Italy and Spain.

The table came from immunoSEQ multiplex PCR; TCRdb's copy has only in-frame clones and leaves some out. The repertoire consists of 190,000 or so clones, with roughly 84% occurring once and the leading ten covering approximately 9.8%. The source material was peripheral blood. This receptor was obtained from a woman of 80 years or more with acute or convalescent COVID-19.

This CDR3 reads CAISESSGNTEAFF. The CDR3 DNA reads as TGTGCCATCAGTGAGTCATCAGGGAACACTGAAGCTTTCTTT. The chain carries TRBV10-3 and TRBJ1-1; no definite D call. Trimming removed 0 bases from V and 1 base from J, with 6 bases in between. This CDR3 region has 14 residues. Germline-derived CDR1 and CDR2 are ENHRY and SYGVKD.